This T cell receptor (beta chain) was sequenced for a study of T cell repertoires in cytomegalovirus infection. Many counts were recorded for this clonotype. MiXCR, run by TCRdb on the reads, gives a single entry per CDR3 protein. The table shows over 450,000 distinct CDR3 sequences, with over 9% occurring only once. The ends were cut back, 5 bases at V and 0 bases at J, with 11 bases in the middle. Germline V lookup: CDR1 SGHTA, CDR2 FQGTGA. The CDR3 runs to 15 residues. The chain has TRBV7-3 and TRBJ2-1; a weak D match, TRBD2 (5 bases). The specimen sequenced was PBMCs. This clonotype was sampled from a human donor in good health (CMV status not recorded). Some clones in this sample may be carry-over from other donors' samples. The CDR3 nucleotides read TGTGCCAGCAGCCGAAGCGGAAACTCCTACAATGAGCAGTTCTTC. It is translated as CASSRSGNSYNEQFF.